The source of this T cell receptor beta chain is a study of identical twins. Regarding the study as a whole: The models gave estimates that fell short of the out-of-frame TCR alpha sharing seen in monozygotic twins.

MiXCR, run by TCRdb on the 5' RACE reads, gives a single entry per CDR3 protein. The sample carries 700,000 or so distinct CDR3 sequences, approximately 9% recorded once. The CDR3 covers 14 residues. Looked up from germline, CDR1 is SGHDN and CDR2 is FVKESK. Trimming took off 1 base at V and 2 bases at J, with 9 bases between the two ends. This clonotype was observed at least ten times. Its antigen is as yet unknown. The same data also went into a second study, on yellow fever vaccine responses in identical twins.

This sequence originates from a woman between 18 and 29 years old in good health. The J gene is TRBJ2-7, the V gene TRBV14; maybe TRBD1 (5 bases). Sequenced input: PBMCs. The CDR3 DNA sequence: TGTGCCAGCAGCCAAGTAGTAGGGGCCTACGAGCAGTACTTC. Its protein product is CASSQVVGAYEQYF.